These 18 T cell receptor beta chains share one sample of origin, sequenced in a study of blood T cell repertoires in COVID-19. The data were produced by immunoSEQ multiplex PCR, yet TCRdb's version contains in-frame clones alone and is incomplete. The data contain more than 100,000 clones, just over 85% of them seen just once; the ten biggest clones take up roughly 4%. What was sequenced was peripheral blood. Receptors originate from a man aged 40-55 years with acute or convalescent COVID-19.

The J gene is TRBJ1-1, the V gene TRBV11-2; 8 bases align to TRBD1. The CDR3 consists of 15 residues. The junction had 11 bases not matched to a gene; V was cut back by 6 bases and J by 5 bases. Germline-derived CDR1 and CDR2 are SGHAT and FQNNGV. This CDR3 is CASSLTAGGPTEAFF. DNA of the CDR3: TGTGCCAGCAGTCTTACCGCAGGGGGCCCTACTGAAGCTTTCTTT.

Only one count was recorded for this clone. The chain carries TRBV11-2 and TRBJ2-1; TRBD2 aligns across 10 bases. Germline V lookup: CDR1 SGHAT, CDR2 FQNNGV. J gave up 7 bases and V 0 bases, and 3 bases lay outside the gene matches. The length of the CDR3 is 15 residues. The CDR3 DNA reads TGTGCCAGCAGCTTAGAATGGACTAGCGGTAATGAGCAGTTCTTC. Its protein product is CASSLEWTSGNEQFF.

There are a few counts of this clone. J is TRBJ2-1 and V is TRBV18; 8 bases fit TRBD2. V was pared by 3 bases and J by 0 bases, with 7 bases of the junction left unmatched. Looked up from germline, CDR1 is KGHSH and CDR2 is LQKENI. This CDR3 contains 17 residues. CDR3: CASSPSAGTSSYNEQFF. As DNA, the CDR3 is TGTGCCAGCTCACCCAGCGCCGGGACTAGCTCCTACAATGAGCAGTTCTTC.

In this sample, this clone turned up a few times. The chain joins TRBV30 to TRBJ1-2; D is unclear. This CDR3 has 12 residues. The germline CDR1 and CDR2 sequences are GTSNPN and SVGIG (reference sequence). Trimming removed 6 bases at V and 1 base at J, with 9 bases between. CDR3 residues: CACPTLNYGYTF. In DNA form, the CDR3 reads TGTGCCTGCCCGACTCTTAACTATGGCTACACCTTC.

This chain joins TRBV10-1 and TRBJ1-3; possibly TRBD1 for D (5 bases). The CDR3 is made up of 15 amino acids. V lost 4 bases, J lost 0 bases, and 10 bases lay in between. Germline-derived CDR1 and CDR2 are WNHNN and SYGVQD (reference sequence). The CDR3 reads CASSGQKVSGNTIYF. The CDR3 nucleotides are TGCGCCAGCAGTGGACAGAAGGTCTCTGGAAACACCATATATTTT.

V is TRBV5-6 and J is TRBJ1-1, with D unclear. Per germline, CDR1 SGHDT and CDR2 YYEEEE. V dropped 2 bases and J dropped 1 base, with 9 bases sitting between them. The CDR3 runs 14 residues. CDR3 in DNA: TGTGCCAGCAGCTTACACGGAGGGAACACTGAAGCTTTCTTT. The encoded protein is CASSLHGGNTEAFF.

CDR3 protein: CASSLGDSYGYTF. In DNA, the CDR3 is TGTGCCAGCAGTTTAGGGGACAGCTATGGCTACACCTTC. This sequence joins TRBV12-3 or TRBV12-4 and TRBJ1-2, with TRBD1 identical over 7 bases. The CDR3 extends over 13 amino acids. Trimming removed 1 base from V and 4 bases from J; junction bases left unmatched: 0.

This chain connects TRBV4-1 to TRBJ2-7; 7 bases map to TRBD2. Trimming cost V 0 bases and J 1 base; bases outside gene matches: 3. The CDR3 covers 15 residues. Germline V CDR1 and CDR2: MGHRA, YSYEKL. CDR3 DNA: TGCGCCAGCAGCCAAGAAACGGGAGGTTCCTACGAGCAGTACTTC. It yields the protein CASSQETGGSYEQYF.

The genes are TRBV6-4 and TRBJ1-6; D unresolved. V shed 0 bases and J shed 7 bases, with 4 bases lying between them. From germline, CDR1 is MRHNA and CDR2 SNTAGT. The CDR3 length is 13 residues. CDR3 region: CASSDSENSPLHF. As DNA, the CDR3 is TGTGCCAGCAGTGACTCGGAGAATTCACCCCTCCACTTT.

The CDR3 is CASSDPPSGGIQPQHF. As DNA, the CDR3 is TGTGCCAGCAGTGACCCCCCTTCTGGGGGGATTCAGCCCCAGCATTTT. The rearrangement links TRBV6-1 to TRBJ1-5; a possible D gene is TRBD1 (5 bases). The V gene's germline CDR1 is MNHNS and CDR2 SASEGT. Trimming took 3 bases from V and 6 from J, leaving 18 bases between them. CDR3 length: 16 amino acids.

The rearrangement links TRBV18 to TRBJ2-5; 8 bases agree with TRBD1. Looked up from germline, CDR1 is KGHSH and CDR2 is LQKENI. J gave up 1 base and V 5 bases, and 6 bases lay outside the gene matches. The CDR3 totals 15 residues. CDR3 nucleotides: TGTGCCAGCTCAGAGGGGACAGGACCCCAAGAGACCCAGTACTTC. Residues: CASSEGTGPQETQYF.

J is TRBJ2-5 and V is TRBV19; TRBD1 might be the D (5 bases). Trimming pared 1 base from V and 1 base from J, leaving 10 bases between. The germline V gene encodes CDR1 LNHDA and CDR2 SQIVND (reference sequence). The CDR3 consists of 15 residues. CDR3 loop: CASSIGQGFQETQYF. The CDR3 nucleotides are TGTGCCAGTAGTATAGGTCAGGGCTTCCAAGAGACCCAGTACTTC.

The V gene is TRBV6-5, the J gene TRBJ1-5; D ambiguous. CDR1 is MNHEY and CDR2 is SVGAGI in the germline V gene. The CDR3 has 14 residues. V gave up 5 bases and J gave up 6 bases, with 14 bases separating them. The CDR3 loop reads CASSTGFGGQPQHF. CDR3 bases: TGTGCCAGCAGTACGGGGTTCGGAGGTCAGCCCCAGCATTTT.

The chain couples TRBV4-1 to TRBJ1-1; the D gene is possibly TRBD1 (5 bases). There are 15 residues in the CDR3. Per the germline V gene, CDR1 is MGHRA and CDR2 is YSYEKL. Trimming took 1 base from V and 2 from J, leaving 11 bases between them. The CDR3 protein is CASSQAMGGNTEAFF. CDR3 sequence (DNA): TGCGCCAGCAGCCAAGCAATGGGGGGAAACACTGAAGCTTTCTTT.

Of note for this clone: At the DNA level, this CDR3 is encoded by other sequences in the same sample as well. The chain recombines TRBV7-2 with TRBJ2-7; D gene unclear. The CDR3 runs to 13 residues. V lost 6 bases to trimming and J lost 1 base, with 10 bases between them. Germline assignment: CDR1 SGHTA and CDR2 FQGNSA. Written as DNA, the CDR3 is TGTGCCAGCAGAGAGACATATTCCTACGAGCAGTACTTC. It yields the protein CASRETYSYEQYF.

This clone was observed a single time. This chain uses TRBV7-9 with TRBJ1-1; tentatively, D is TRBD1 (6 bases). The CDR3 loop spans 15 amino acids. V was shortened by 1 base and J by 3 bases, with 12 bases between the two germline ends. Per the germline V gene, CDR1 is SEHNR and CDR2 is FQNEAQ (reference sequence). CDR3 in amino acids: CASSLVGGGHTEAFF. The CDR3 DNA sequence: TGTGCCAGCAGCTTAGTGGGAGGGGGGCACACTGAAGCTTTCTTT.

In this sample, this clone turned up a few times. The chain is built from TRBV7-3 and TRBJ2-3; D gene uncertain. The germline V and J ends were trimmed by 0 bases and 0 bases, with 7 bases remaining between them. The CDR3 length is 15 residues. Germline CDR1 and CDR2: SGHTA and FQGTGA. As DNA, the CDR3 is TGTGCCAGCAGCTTAACACACGCTAGCACAGATACGCAGTATTTT. It specifies CASSLTHASTDTQYF.

The genes are TRBV19 and TRBJ2-2; D call uncertain. The V end lost 7 bases, the J end lost 0 bases, and 9 bases lay between the germline ends. The length of the CDR3 is 14 residues. Per the germline V gene, CDR1 is LNHDA and CDR2 is SQIVND (reference sequence). CDR3 coding DNA: TGTGCCAGTATACACCGATCGAACACCGGGGAGCTGTTTTTT. Protein product: CASIHRSNTGELFF.